The 26 T cell receptor beta chains given below trace back to one sample, sequenced in a study of T cell changes during pregnancy in multiple sclerosis. Method: immunoSEQ multiplex PCR; TCRdb's copy keeps in-frame clones and lacks some. Of under 65,000 clones in the sample, about nine tenths were seen once. The sample was CD4+ T cells from peripheral blood mononuclear cells, taken after pregnancy. The source of these receptors is a female donor in good health, enrolled as a control in a pregnancy study.

The chain recombines TRBV6-5 with TRBJ1-1; 7 bases are a match to TRBD1. V shed 1 base and J 4 bases; nucleotides not matched to a gene: 9. The CDR3 covers 16 residues. In germline, CDR1 is MNHEY, CDR2 SVGAGI. The CDR3 spells CASSYYGDSSATEAFF. CDR3 sequence (DNA): TGTGCCAGCAGTTACTATGGGGACAGTAGTGCCACTGAAGCTTTCTTT.

The CDR3 here is CASSPGYNEQFF. The CDR3 DNA reads TGTGCCAGCAGCCCAGGGTACAATGAGCAGTTCTTC. This sequence joins TRBV5-6 and TRBJ2-1, with a weak D call TRBD1 (5 bases). Germline loops: CDR1 SGHDT, CDR2 YYEEEE. The CDR3 loop spans 12 amino acids. V was cut by 4 bases and J by 4 bases, with 6 bases left in between.

V and J are TRBV27 and TRBJ2-1; TRBD2 agrees at 10 bases. Germline V gene data show CDR1 as MNHEY and CDR2 as SMNVEV (reference sequence). The CDR3 totals 13 residues. V gave up 10 bases and J gave up 4 bases; unmatched junction bases: 4. The CDR3 here is CATSGSRYNEQFF. For the CDR3, the DNA is TGTGCCACTAGCGGGAGTAGGTACAATGAGCAGTTCTTC.

The chain has TRBV6-6 and TRBJ1-5; perhaps TRBD1 as D (6 bases). CDR3 length: 15 amino acids. Germline values: CDR1 MNHNY, CDR2 SVGAGI (reference sequence). Trimming took off 5 bases at V and 6 bases at J, with 17 bases between the two ends. The CDR3 protein is CASSPFGGRGQPQHF. The DNA of the CDR3 is TGTGCCAGCAGTCCCTTCGGGGGGCGCGGTCAGCCCCAGCATTTT.

The J gene is TRBJ1-5, the V gene TRBV18; no definite D call. The length of the CDR3 is 17 residues. Germline V gene sequence: CDR1 KGHSH, CDR2 LQKENI. Trimming took 2 bases from V and 0 from J, leaving 14 bases between them. The chain's CDR3 is CASSPRSDPDSNQPQHF. The CDR3, as DNA: TGTGCCAGCTCACCAAGGAGCGACCCAGATAGCAATCAGCCCCAGCATTTT.

This rearrangement joins TRBV29-1 to TRBJ1-2; 9 positions agree with TRBD1. The J segment lost 7 bases and the V segment lost 6 bases, leaving 6 bases of the junction unmatched. This CDR3 is built from 12 residues. Germline V gives CDR1 SQVTM, CDR2 ANQGSEA. This chain's CDR3 is CSVRQGDRGYTF. The CDR3 coding sequence is TGCAGCGTAAGACAGGGGGATCGTGGCTACACCTTC.

V is TRBV27 and J is TRBJ2-1, with TRBD2 matching 8 bases. CDR1 and CDR2 (germline): MNHEY, SMNVEV (reference sequence). There are 12 residues in the CDR3. V dropped 3 bases and J dropped 12; count of bases not matched to a gene: 4. The CDR3: CASSFSGVRQFF. CDR3 nucleotide sequence: TGTGCCAGCAGTTTTAGCGGGGTTCGGCAGTTCTTC.

The gene calls are TRBV7-2 and TRBJ2-5; 11 bases align to TRBD2. The CDR3 is 15 amino acids. V was clipped by 2 bases and J by 4 bases; unmatched bases: 3. Per germline, CDR1 SGHTA and CDR2 FQGNSA. The CDR3 DNA sequence: TGTGCCAGCAGCTTACTAGCGGGAGGCTCAGAGACCCAGTACTTC. Translating gives CASSLLAGGSETQYF.

The genes are TRBV19 and TRBJ2-1; 9 bases fit TRBD1. This CDR3 contains 15 residues. Germline V lookup: CDR1 LNHDA, CDR2 SQIVND (reference sequence). The V and J ends lost 5 bases and 1 base, in that order; junction bases with no gene match: 3. CDR3 amino acids: CASSVDRGSYNEQFF. In DNA, the CDR3 is TGTGCCAGTAGTGTGGACAGGGGTTCCTACAATGAGCAGTTCTTC.

The V and J genes are TRBV6-5 and TRBJ1-2, with D possibly TRBD1 on 6 matching bases. V shed 6 bases and J shed 4 bases, with 12 bases lying between them. Germline V gene lookup returns CDR1 MNHEY and CDR2 SVGAGI. The CDR3 is 13 residues long. The CDR3 region is CASRRQGSYGYTF. CDR3 coding DNA: TGTGCCAGCAGACGCCAGGGGTCCTATGGCTACACCTTC.

CDR3 sequence (DNA): TGCAGCGTTGAAATTTATACTGAAGCTTTCTTT. Its translation: CSVEIYTEAFF. This chain joins TRBV29-1 and TRBJ1-1, with D unresolved. V gave up 2 bases and J gave up 5 bases, with 6 bases separating them. CDR3 size: 11 residues. Germline values: CDR1 SQVTM, CDR2 ANQGSEA. Variable domain in full (rest from reference TRBV29-1 and TRBJ1-1): SAVISQKPSRDICQRGTSLTIQCQVDSQVTMMFWYRQQPGQSLTLIATANQGSEATYESGFVIDKFPISRPNLTFSTLTVSNMSPEDSSIYLCSVEIYTEAFFGQGTRLTVV.

V and J are TRBV5-4 and TRBJ1-1, with D possibly being TRBD1 (6 bases). The V gene's germline CDR1 is SGHNT and CDR2 YYREEE (reference sequence). CDR3 size: 15 residues. Trimming cost V 4 bases and J 1 base, with 14 bases left between them. In DNA form, the CDR3 reads TGTGCCAGCAGCGGGACACAGGGAAGGAACACTGAAGCTTTCTTT. Encoded protein: CASSGTQGRNTEAFF.

The chain links TRBV19 to TRBJ2-7, with TRBD2 matching over 9 bases. CDR3 length: 15 residues. Germline values: CDR1 LNHDA, CDR2 SQIVND (reference sequence). The V segment lost 9 bases and the J segment 0 bases; nucleotides outside the gene matches: 9. The chain's CDR3 is CASSGPSGISYEQYF. CDR3 nucleotide sequence: TGTGCCAGCTCTGGGCCTAGCGGGATCTCCTACGAGCAGTACTTC.

V and J are TRBV5-1 and TRBJ2-1, with 9 bases matching TRBD2. This CDR3 region has 15 residues. Germline assignment: CDR1 SGHRS and CDR2 YFSETQ. V lost 0 bases, J lost 4 bases, and 2 bases stayed unmatched. The CDR3 loop is CASSLGLAAYNEQFF. CDR3 in DNA: TGCGCCAGCAGCTTGGGACTAGCGGCTTACAATGAGCAGTTCTTC.

The chain links TRBV5-8 to TRBJ2-5; tentative D call: TRBD2 (7 bases). Germline V lookup: CDR1 SGHTS, CDR2 YDEGEE. V lost 4 bases and J 1 base, leaving 14 bases between the germline ends. This CDR3 has 15 residues. The chain's CDR3 is CASSRGGRVQETQYF. The CDR3 DNA reads as TGTGCCAGCAGCAGGGGGGGACGGGTCCAAGAGACCCAGTACTTC.

The CDR3 loop reads CASSLWTGDSYGYTF. CDR3 nucleotide sequence: TGCGCCAGCAGCTTGTGGACAGGGGACTCCTATGGCTACACCTTC. V gene TRBV5-1 combines with J gene TRBJ1-2, with 9 bases matching TRBD1. The junction had 5 bases not matched to a gene; V was cut back by 1 base and J by 4 bases. CDR3 length equals 15 residues. From germline, CDR1 is SGHRS and CDR2 YFSETQ. The full variable domain, rest sourced from reference TRBV5-1 and TRBJ1-2, is KAGVTQTPRYLIKTRGQQVTLSCSPISGHRSVSWYQQTPGQGLQFLFEYFSETQRNKGNFPGRFSGRQFSNSRSEMNVSTLELGDSALYLCASSLWTGDSYGYTFGSGTRLTVV.

The chain links TRBV5-1 to TRBJ2-3; D is possibly TRBD1 (6 bases). CDR1 and CDR2 (germline): SGHRS, YFSETQ. The CDR3 is made up of 15 amino acids. The ends were cut back, 0 bases at V and 5 bases at J, with 13 bases in the middle. CDR3: CASSLEGTYRDTQYF. The CDR3 DNA is TGCGCCAGCAGCTTGGAAGGGACATACCGAGATACGCAGTATTTT.

The chain employs TRBV30 and TRBJ2-4; the D gene is possibly TRBD1 (6 bases). Germline CDR1 is GTSNPN and CDR2 is SVGIG (reference sequence). V lost 5 bases to trimming and J lost 8 bases, with 16 bases between them. This CDR3 spans 13 amino acids. The CDR3 is CAWEDRPRDIQYF. The CDR3 nucleotides are TGTGCCTGGGAAGACAGGCCCCGGGACATTCAGTACTTC.

This chain links TRBV20-1 with TRBJ2-7; no clear D. The CDR3 has 10 residues. V dropped 3 bases and J dropped 3 bases, with 3 bases sitting between them. Germline CDR1 and CDR2: DFQATT and SNEGSKA (reference sequence). CDR3 bases: TGCAGTGCTAGCCACTACGAGCAGTACTTC. As protein: CSASHYEQYF.

V is TRBV18 and J is TRBJ2-4; TRBD1 matches at 7 bases. The CDR3 totals 14 residues. Looked up from germline, CDR1 is KGHSH and CDR2 is LQKENI. J lost 0 bases, V lost 6 bases, and 2 bases had no gene match. The CDR3 reads CASSGQLAKNIQYF. Written as DNA, the CDR3 is TGTGCCAGCTCGGGACAGCTAGCCAAAAACATTCAGTACTTC.

The chain carries TRBV5-1 and TRBJ1-2; the D is unclear. V gave up 0 bases and J gave up 2 bases, with 8 bases separating them. The CDR3 spans 14 residues. Germline CDR1 and CDR2: SGHRS and YFSETQ. Written as DNA, the CDR3 is TGCGCCAGCAGCTTGGCTCAGACAAACTATGGCTACACCTTC. It is translated as CASSLAQTNYGYTF.

The gene calls are TRBV10-1 and TRBJ2-3; no clear D gene. Per germline, CDR1 WNHNN and CDR2 SYGVQD (reference sequence). The CDR3 totals 14 residues. V was clipped by 3 bases and J by 0 bases, with 7 bases between them. The CDR3 sequence is CASSDAGSTDTQYF. For the CDR3, the DNA is TGCGCCAGCAGTGATGCCGGGAGCACAGATACGCAGTATTTT.

This chain connects TRBV6-1 to TRBJ1-4, with 9 bases matching TRBD1. With 4 bases clipped from V and 6 bases from J, the junction kept 3 bases outside the gene matches. This CDR3 has 14 amino acids. In germline, CDR1 is MNHNS, CDR2 SASEGT. In nucleotides, the CDR3 is TGTGCCAGCAGTGGACAGGGGGATGATGAAAAACTGTTTTTT. Its translation is CASSGQGDDEKLFF.

V and J are TRBV11-2 and TRBJ2-3; unclear D gene. Per the germline V gene, CDR1 is SGHAT and CDR2 is FQNNGV. This CDR3 contains 13 residues. V was cut by 0 bases and J by 3 bases, with 4 bases left in between. The DNA for the CDR3 is TGTGCCAGCAGCTTAGATCTTACAGATACGCAGTATTTT. Protein product: CASSLDLTDTQYF.

The rearrangement uses TRBV5-4 and TRBJ1-1; unclear D gene. The CDR3 runs to 12 residues. Germline values: CDR1 SGHNT, CDR2 YYREEE (reference sequence). The V and J ends lost 0 bases and 4 bases respectively, with 4 bases between them. The CDR3 DNA sequence: TGTGCCAGCAGCTTGGGGGCCACTGAAGCTTTCTTT. Its translation: CASSLGATEAFF.

A note on this clone: The conserved closing phenylalanine or tryptophan is absent in this CDR3, likely reflecting a read error. The chain employs TRBV5-1 and TRBJ1-2; 9 bases match TRBD1. Germline-derived CDR1 and CDR2 are SGHRS and YFSETQ. This CDR3 has 15 residues. Trimming removed 4 bases from V and 8 bases from J; junction bases left unmatched: 12. The CDR3 nucleotides are TGCGCCAGCAGCCTGGGGACAGGGATCTTTGGCGGCTACACCCTC. It is translated as CASSLGTGIFGGYTL.